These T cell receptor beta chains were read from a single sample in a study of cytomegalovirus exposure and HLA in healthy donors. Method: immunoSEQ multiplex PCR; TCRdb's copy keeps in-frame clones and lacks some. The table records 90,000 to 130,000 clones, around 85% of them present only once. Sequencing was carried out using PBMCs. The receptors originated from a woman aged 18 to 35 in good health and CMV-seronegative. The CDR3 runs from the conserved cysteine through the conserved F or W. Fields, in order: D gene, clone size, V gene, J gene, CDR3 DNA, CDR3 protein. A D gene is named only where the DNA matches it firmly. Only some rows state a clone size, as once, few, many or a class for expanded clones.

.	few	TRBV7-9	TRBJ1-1	TGTGCCAGCAGCTTACTAGGGGAAACTGAAGCTTTCTTT	CASSLLGETEAFF
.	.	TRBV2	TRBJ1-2	TGTGCCAGCAGCTCTGACAGTCTCCTCTATGGCTACACCTTC	CASSSDSLLYGYTF
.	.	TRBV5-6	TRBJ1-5	TGTGCCAGCAGCTTTGGGTACGGGGGGAATCAGCCCCAGCATTTT	CASSFGYGGNQPQHF
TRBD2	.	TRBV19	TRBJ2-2	TGTGCCAGTTCGCTAGCGGGGGGTTCTCCACTTAACACCGGGGAGCTGTTTTTT	CASSLAGGSPLNTGELFF
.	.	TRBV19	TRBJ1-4	TGTGCCAGTAGCCTCCCGGGACATCCAACGGGTGAAAAACTGTTTTTT	CASSLPGHPTGEKLFF
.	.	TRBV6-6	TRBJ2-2	TGTGCCAGCACCCCAGTGGGGGCGGGGGAGCTGTTTTTT	CASTPVGAGELFF
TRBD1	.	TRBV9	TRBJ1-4	TGTGCCAGCAGCGTAGTCGGGACAGGGAACGAAAAACTGTTTTTT	CASSVVGTGNEKLFF
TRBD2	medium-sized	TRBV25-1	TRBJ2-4	TGTGCCAGCAGTGGAGGGCCGGGGCAGGGACTAAAAAACATTCAGTACTTC	CASSGGPGQGLKNIQYF
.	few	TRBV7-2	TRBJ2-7	TGTGCCAGCAGCTTAGACGGGAAATCCTACGAGCAGTACTTC	CASSLDGKSYEQYF
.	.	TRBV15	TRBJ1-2	TGTGCCACCAGCAGAGGGGGCAACTATGGCTACACCTTC	CATSRGGNYGYTF
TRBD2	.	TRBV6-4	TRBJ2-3	TGTGCCAGCAGTGACTCACCTAGCGGGGGGGCCCTAGATACGCAGTATTTT	CASSDSPSGGALDTQYF
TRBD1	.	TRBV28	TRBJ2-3	TGTGCCAGCAGTTTCCGGGACAGGGAACCAGATACGCAGTATTTT	CASSFRDREPDTQYF
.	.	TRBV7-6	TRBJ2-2	TGTGCCAGCAGCTCTAGGGGAAACACCGGGGAGCTGTTTTTT	CASSSRGNTGELFF
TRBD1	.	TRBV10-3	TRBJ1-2	TGTGCCATCAGTGAGGGGACAGGATCAAACTATGGCTACACCTTC	CAISEGTGSNYGYTF
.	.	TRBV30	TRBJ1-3	TGTGCCTGGAGTGTACACAGCTTGAGCTCTGGAAACACCATATATTTT	CAWSVHSLSSGNTIYF
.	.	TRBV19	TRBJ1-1	TGTGCCAGTAGTATACAGGAGAACACTGAAGCTTTCTTT	CASSIQENTEAFF
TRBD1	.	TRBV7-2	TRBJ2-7	TGTGCCAGCAGCTCCACGACAGGGGGCGAGCAGTACTTC	CASSSTTGGEQYF
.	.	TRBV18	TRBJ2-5	TGTGCCAGCTCACCCATTGGAGGAGGGAGACAGGAGACCCAGTACTTC	CASSPIGGGRQETQYF
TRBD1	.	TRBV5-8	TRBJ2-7	TGTGCCAGCAGCGAGGGTGCGACAGGGGGTGTTAGGCAGTACTTC	CASSEGATGGVRQYF
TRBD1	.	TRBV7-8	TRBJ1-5	TGTGCCAGCAGCCCAGCCGGGGACAGGGGATGGAGCAATCAGCCCCAGCATTTT	CASSPAGDRGWSNQPQHF
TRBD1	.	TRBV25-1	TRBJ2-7	TGTGCCAGCAGTGATCCCGGGACAGGGGGTTCCTACGAGCAGTACTTC	CASSDPGTGGSYEQYF
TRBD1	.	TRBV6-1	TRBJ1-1	TGTGCCAGCAGTAAAGGGACAGGGGTGAACACTGAAGCTTTCTTT	CASSKGTGVNTEAFF
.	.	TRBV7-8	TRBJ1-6	TGTGCCAGCACTCTGGGGAGCGGTCCTTTTAATTCACCCCTCCACTTT	CASTLGSGPFNSPLHF
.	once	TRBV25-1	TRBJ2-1	TGTGCCAGCAGTGAAATGAGGGCACAGGAGCAGTTCTTC	CASSEMRAQEQFF
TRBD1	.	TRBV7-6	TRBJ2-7	TGTGCCAGCAGCTCAACCCCGGGACAGGAGCAGTACTTC	CASSSTPGQEQYF
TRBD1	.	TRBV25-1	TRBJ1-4	TGTGCCAGCAGTACCTCAAGGACAGGGATAACTAATGAAAAACTGTTTTTT	CASSTSRTGITNEKLFF
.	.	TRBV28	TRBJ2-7	TGTGCCAGCAGTGCCGGGACACATCCTTACGAACACGAGCAGTACTTC	CASSAGTHPYEHEQYF
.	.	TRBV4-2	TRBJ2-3	TGTGCCAGCAGCCAAATACCGGGGACTTCCCCCACAGATACGCAGTATTTT	CASSQIPGTSPTDTQYF
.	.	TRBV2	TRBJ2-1	TGTGCCAGCGGGCTGACAGGCTCCTACAATGAGCAGTTCTTC	CASGLTGSYNEQFF
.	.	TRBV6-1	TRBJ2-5	TGTGCCAGCAGTGTCGACGGGGAGGAGACCCAGTACTTC	CASSVDGEETQYF
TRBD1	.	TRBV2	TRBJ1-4	TGTGCCAGCAATACAAGGGGGACAGTGCCGAAGGAAAAACTGTTTTTT	CASNTRGTVPKEKLFF
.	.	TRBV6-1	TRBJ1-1	TGTGCCAGCAGTGAAATGCCGAGCTTCGGGAACACTGAAGCTTTCTTT	CASSEMPSFGNTEAFF
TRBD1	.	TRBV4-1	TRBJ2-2	TGCGCCAGCAGCCAGAACCCTGACAGGGGGAGGGTAATAGGGGAGCTGTTTTTT	CASSQNPDRGRVIGELFF
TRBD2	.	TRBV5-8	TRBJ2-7	TGTGCCAGCAGCTTGGCCTTGGAGCGGGGGCCTCCCTACGAGCAGTACTTC	CASSLALERGPPYEQYF
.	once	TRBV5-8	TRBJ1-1	TGTGCCAGCACTGCATTGCGATCCGACACTGAAGCTTTCTTT	CASTALRSDTEAFF
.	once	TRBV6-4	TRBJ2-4	TGTGCAGAGGGGAGGGGGGGACCAAAAAACATTCAGTACTTC	CAEGRGGPKNIQYF
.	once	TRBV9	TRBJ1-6	TGTGCCAGCAGCGTAGAAGACAGGATCCCCTCACCCCTCCACTTT	CASSVEDRIPSPLHF
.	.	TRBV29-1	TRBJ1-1	TGCAGCGTTACAGGGCCGATCACTGAAGCTTTCTTT	CSVTGPITEAFF
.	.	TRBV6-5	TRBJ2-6	TGTGCCAGCAGTTACTCTCTCTCTGGGGCCAACGTCCTGACTTTC	CASSYSLSGANVLTF
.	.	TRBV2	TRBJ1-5	TGTGCCAGCGGGGCGCAGACTAGCAATCAGCCCCAGCATTTT	CASGAQTSNQPQHF
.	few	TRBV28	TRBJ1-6	TGTGCCAGCAGTTTCCCCTTTGGTGGAGAGTACTTT	CASSFPFGGEYF
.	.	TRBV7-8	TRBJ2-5	TGTGCCAGCAGCTTAGGAACGGCCCCCGGGGAGACCCAGTACTTC	CASSLGTAPGETQYF
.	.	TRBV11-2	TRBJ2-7	TGTGCCAGCAGCTCAGAAGGGGGGGCGGGTTACGAGCAGTACTTC	CASSSEGGAGYEQYF
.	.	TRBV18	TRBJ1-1	TGTGCCAGCTCACCAGTATTACAGCAGAACACTGAAGCTTTCTTT	CASSPVLQQNTEAFF
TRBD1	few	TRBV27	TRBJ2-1	TGTGCCAGCAGTAAGGGGGCCAATGAGCAGTTCTTC	CASSKGANEQFF
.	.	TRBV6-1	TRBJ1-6	TGTGCCAGCAGTGTCGAATGGGGGGTCAGCTCACCCCTCCACTTT	CASSVEWGVSSPLHF
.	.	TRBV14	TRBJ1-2	TGTGCCAGCAGCCAAGTTGCAGGGGACTATGGCTACACCTTC	CASSQVAGDYGYTF
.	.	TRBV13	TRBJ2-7	TGTGCCAGCACGACCCTAGGGGGTGAGCAGTACTTC	CASTTLGGEQYF
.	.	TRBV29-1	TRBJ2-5	TGCAGCGTTGATGGAGCCCGGGGGCAAGAGACCCAGTACTTC	CSVDGARGQETQYF
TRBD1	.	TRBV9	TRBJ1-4	TGTGCCAGCAGCGGAACCGACAGGGGGGGTGAAAAACTGTTTTTT	CASSGTDRGGEKLFF
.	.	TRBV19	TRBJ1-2	TGTGCCAGTAGTATAGGTTCCGGAGGTCTGGGCTACACCTTC	CASSIGSGGLGYTF
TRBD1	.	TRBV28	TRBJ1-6	TGTGCCAGCAGTTGGGACAGGGGGTTGAATTCACCCCTCCACTTT	CASSWDRGLNSPLHF
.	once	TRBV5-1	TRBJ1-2	TGCGCCAGCAGCTCCTACCTCCTGGGAGAGGGCTACACCTTC	CASSSYLLGEGYTF
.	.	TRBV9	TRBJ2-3	TGTGCCAGCAGCCCTTTTTCAGGTGCCGATACGCAGTATTTT	CASSPFSGADTQYF
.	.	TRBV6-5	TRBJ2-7	TGTGCCAGCCGAACGTCAGAACTACCAAGCTACGAGCAGTACTTC	CASRTSELPSYEQYF
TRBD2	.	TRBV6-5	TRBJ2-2	TGTGCCAGCAGACCGGGGGGGAACACCGGGGAGCTGTTTTTT	CASRPGGNTGELFF
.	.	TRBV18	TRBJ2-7	TGTGCCAGCTCACCCCCCGAACGGACAGACTTCTACGAGCAGTACTTC	CASSPPERTDFYEQYF
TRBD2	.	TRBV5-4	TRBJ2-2	TGTGCCAGCAGCCAGCCGGGACTAGCGGGGGGACAGCCCGGGGAGCTGTTTTTT	CASSQPGLAGGQPGELFF